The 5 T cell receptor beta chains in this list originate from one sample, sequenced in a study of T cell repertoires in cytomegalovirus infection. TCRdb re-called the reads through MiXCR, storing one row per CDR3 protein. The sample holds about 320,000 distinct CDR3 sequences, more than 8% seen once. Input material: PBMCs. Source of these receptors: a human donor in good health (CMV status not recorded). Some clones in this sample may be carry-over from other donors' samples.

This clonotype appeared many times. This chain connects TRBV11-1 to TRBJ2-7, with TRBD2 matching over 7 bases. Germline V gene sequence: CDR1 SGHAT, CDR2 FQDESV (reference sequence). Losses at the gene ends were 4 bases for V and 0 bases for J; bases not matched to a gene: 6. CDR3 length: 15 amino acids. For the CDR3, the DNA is TGTGCCAGCAGCTACCTCGGGGGGAGCTCCTACGAGCAGTACTTC. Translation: CASSYLGGSSYEQYF.

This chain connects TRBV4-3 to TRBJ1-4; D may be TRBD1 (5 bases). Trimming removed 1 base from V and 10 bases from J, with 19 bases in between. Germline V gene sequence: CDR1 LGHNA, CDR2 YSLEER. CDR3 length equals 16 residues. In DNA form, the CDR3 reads TGCGCCAGCAGCCAAGGATCGTTGACAGCGAGTGCAAAACTGTTTTTT. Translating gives CASSQGSLTASAKLFF.

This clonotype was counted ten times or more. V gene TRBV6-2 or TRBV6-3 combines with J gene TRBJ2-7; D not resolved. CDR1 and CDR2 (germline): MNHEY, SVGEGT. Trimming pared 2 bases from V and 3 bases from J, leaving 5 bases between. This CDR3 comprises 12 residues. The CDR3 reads CASSYPYYEQYF. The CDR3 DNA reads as TGTGCCAGCAGTTACCCTTACTACGAGCAGTACTTC.

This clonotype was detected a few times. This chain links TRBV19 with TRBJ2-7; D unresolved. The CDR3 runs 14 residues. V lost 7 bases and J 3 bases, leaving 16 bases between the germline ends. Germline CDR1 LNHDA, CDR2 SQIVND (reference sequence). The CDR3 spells CASKPNKRYYEQYF. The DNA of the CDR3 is TGTGCCAGTAAGCCGAACAAGAGATACTACGAGCAGTACTTC.

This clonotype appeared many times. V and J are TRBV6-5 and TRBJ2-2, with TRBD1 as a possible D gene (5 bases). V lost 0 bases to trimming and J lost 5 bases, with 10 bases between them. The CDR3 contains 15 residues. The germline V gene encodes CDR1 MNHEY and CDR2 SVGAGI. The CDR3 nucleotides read TGTGCCAGCAGTTACTCGGCCAGGGCAACCGGGGAGCTGTTTTTT. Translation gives CASSYSARATGELFF.